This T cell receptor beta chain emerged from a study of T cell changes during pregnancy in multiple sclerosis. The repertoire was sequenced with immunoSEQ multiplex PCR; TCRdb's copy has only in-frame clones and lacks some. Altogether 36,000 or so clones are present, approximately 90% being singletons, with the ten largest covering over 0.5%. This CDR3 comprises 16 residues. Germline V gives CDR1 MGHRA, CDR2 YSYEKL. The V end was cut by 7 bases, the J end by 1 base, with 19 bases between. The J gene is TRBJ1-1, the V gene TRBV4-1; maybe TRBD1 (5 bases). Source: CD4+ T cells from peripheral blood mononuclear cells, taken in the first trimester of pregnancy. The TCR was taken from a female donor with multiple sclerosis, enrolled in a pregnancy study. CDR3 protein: CASTPGGRQTNTEAFF. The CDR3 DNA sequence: TGCGCCAGCACACCTGGAGGGAGACAGACGAACACTGAAGCTTTCTTT.